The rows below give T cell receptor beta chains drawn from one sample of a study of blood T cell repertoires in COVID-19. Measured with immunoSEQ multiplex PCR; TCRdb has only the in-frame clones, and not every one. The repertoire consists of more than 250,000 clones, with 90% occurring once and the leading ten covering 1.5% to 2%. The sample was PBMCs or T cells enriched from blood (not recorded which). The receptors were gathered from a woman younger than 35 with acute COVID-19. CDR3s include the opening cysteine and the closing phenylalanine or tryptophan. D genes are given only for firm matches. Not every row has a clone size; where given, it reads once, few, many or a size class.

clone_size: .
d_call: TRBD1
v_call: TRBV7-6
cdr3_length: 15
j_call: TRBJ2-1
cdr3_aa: CASSFQGQGYNEQFF
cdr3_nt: TGTGCCAGCAGCTTCCAAGGACAGGGGTACAATGAGCAGTTCTTC

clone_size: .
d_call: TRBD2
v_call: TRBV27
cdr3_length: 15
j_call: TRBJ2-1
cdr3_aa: CASSLSSGSYNEQFF
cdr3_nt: TGTGCCAGCAGTTTGAGTAGCGGGAGCTACAATGAGCAGTTCTTC

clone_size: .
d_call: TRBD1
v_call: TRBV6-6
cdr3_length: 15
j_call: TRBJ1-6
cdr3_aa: CASSRDSSYNSPLHF
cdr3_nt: TGTGCCAGCAGTAGGGACAGCTCCTATAATTCACCCCTCCACTTT

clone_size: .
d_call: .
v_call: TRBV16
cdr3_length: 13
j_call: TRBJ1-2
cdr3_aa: CASSQDPSYGYTF
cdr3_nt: TGTGCCAGCAGCCAAGATCCTAGCTATGGCTACACCTTC

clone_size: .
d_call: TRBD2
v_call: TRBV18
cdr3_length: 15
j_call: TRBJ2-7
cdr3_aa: CASSPPTSDSYEQYF
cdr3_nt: TGTGCCAGCTCACCACCCACTAGCGACTCCTACGAGCAGTACTTC

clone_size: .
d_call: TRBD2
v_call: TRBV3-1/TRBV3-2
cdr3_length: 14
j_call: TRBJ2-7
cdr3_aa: CASSRGLAGAEQYF
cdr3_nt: TGTGCCAGCAGCCGCGGACTAGCGGGAGCCGAGCAGTACTTC

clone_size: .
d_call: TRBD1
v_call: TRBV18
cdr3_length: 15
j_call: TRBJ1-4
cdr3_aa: CASSPRQGAIEKLFF
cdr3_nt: TGTGCCAGCTCACCAAGACAGGGTGCGATTGAAAAACTGTTTTTT

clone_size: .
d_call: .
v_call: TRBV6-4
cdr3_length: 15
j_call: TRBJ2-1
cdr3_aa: CASSVSMAGNNEQFF
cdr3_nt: TGTGCCAGCAGTGTCTCTATGGCAGGGAACAATGAGCAGTTCTTC

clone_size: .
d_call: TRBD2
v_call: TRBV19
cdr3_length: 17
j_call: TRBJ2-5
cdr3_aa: CASSIEPGAGEEETQYF
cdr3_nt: TGTGCCAGTAGTATCGAACCTGGAGCGGGAGAAGAAGAGACCCAGTACTTC

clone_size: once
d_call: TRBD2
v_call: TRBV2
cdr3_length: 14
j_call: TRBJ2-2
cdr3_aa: CASRTISGSGELFF
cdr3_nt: TGTGCCAGCAGAACTATTAGCGGGAGCGGGGAGCTGTTTTTT

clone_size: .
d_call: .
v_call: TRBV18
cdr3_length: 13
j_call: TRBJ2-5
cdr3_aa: CASSLDSGETQYF
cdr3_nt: TGTGCCAGCTCACTGGACAGTGGGGAGACCCAGTACTTC

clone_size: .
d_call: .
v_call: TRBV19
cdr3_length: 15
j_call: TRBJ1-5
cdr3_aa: CASSEPGTLNQPQHF
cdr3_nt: TGTGCCAGTAGTGAACCCGGGACACTGAATCAGCCCCAGCATTTT

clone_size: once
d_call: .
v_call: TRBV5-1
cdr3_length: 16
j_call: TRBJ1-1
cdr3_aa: CASSSVLGATNTEAFF
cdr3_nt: TGCGCCAGCAGCTCTGTGTTAGGGGCGACGAACACTGAAGCTTTCTTT

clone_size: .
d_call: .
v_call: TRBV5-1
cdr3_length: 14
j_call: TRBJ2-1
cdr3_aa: CASTSRSGDNEQFF
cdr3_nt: TGCGCCAGCACCTCCCGGAGCGGAGACAATGAGCAGTTCTTC

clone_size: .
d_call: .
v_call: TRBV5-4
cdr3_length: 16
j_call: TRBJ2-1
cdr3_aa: CASSRLMVSSYNEQFF
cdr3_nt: TGTGCCAGCAGCCGTTTAATGGTGAGCTCCTACAATGAGCAGTTCTTC